This passage covers 24 T cell receptor beta chains from one sample sequenced in a study of blood T cell repertoires in COVID-19. The method was immunoSEQ multiplex PCR; TCRdb's version includes in-frame clones alone and lacks a portion of them. Of about 110,000 clones in the sample, around 79% were seen once. Sequencing input: peripheral blood. Receptor source: a man between 65 and 85 years old with active or convalescent COVID-19.

This clone has a handful of counts. The rearrangement uses TRBV5-4 and TRBJ2-7, with D possibly being TRBD2 (6 bases). CDR1 and CDR2 from the germline V gene are SGHNT and YYREEE (reference sequence). This CDR3 has 15 amino acids. The V end was cut by 5 bases, the J end by 0 bases, with 15 bases between. CDR3 region: CASRSTSGTSYEQYF. In nucleotides, the CDR3 is TGTGCCAGCAGGTCGACTAGTGGGACCTCCTACGAGCAGTACTTC.

V gene TRBV30 combines with J gene TRBJ2-1, with TRBD1 as a possible D gene (5 bases). V gave up 0 bases and J gave up 0 bases, with 9 bases separating them. The CDR3 loop spans 15 amino acids. The germline V gene has CDR1 GTSNPN and CDR2 SVGIG (reference sequence). CDR3 sequence (DNA): TGTGCCTGGAGTGTAAGGGGTAGCTCCTACAATGAGCAGTTCTTC. Its protein is CAWSVRGSSYNEQFF.

The chain carries TRBV28 and TRBJ1-2; tentative D call: TRBD1 (6 bases). Looked up from germline, CDR1 is MDHEN and CDR2 is SYDVKM. V lost 8 bases, J lost 2 bases, and 21 bases lay in between. The CDR3 is 16 amino acids. The CDR3, as DNA: TGTGCCAGCCAAACCCCTGGACAGACTTTGAACTATGGCTACACCTTC. Its translation is CASQTPGQTLNYGYTF.

The chain uses TRBV28 and TRBJ2-2; D might be TRBD2 (6 bases). This CDR3 is built from 16 residues. Germline CDR1 is MDHEN and CDR2 is SYDVKM. The V and J ends lost 3 bases and 5 bases respectively, with 16 bases between them. Written as DNA, the CDR3 is TGTGCCAGCAGTTTCAGCCAGGCAGGGAGGACCGGGGAGCTGTTTTTT. Amino acid sequence: CASSFSQAGRTGELFF.

This clone has only a few counts. The CDR3 bases are TGTGCCAGCAGTTACCGAGCGGGGGGCCCAGATACGCAGTATTTT. It yields the protein CASSYRAGGPDTQYF. The V and J genes are TRBV6-2 or TRBV6-3 and TRBJ2-3; 9 nucleotides agree with TRBD2. The CDR3 is 15 amino acids. V lost 2 bases and J lost 4; bases outside the gene matches: 4. CDR1 is MNHEY and CDR2 is SVGEGT in the germline V gene.

This chain joins TRBV10-2 and TRBJ2-2; unclear D gene. The CDR3 loop spans 13 amino acids. Trimming removed 4 bases at V and 1 base at J, with 4 bases between. Germline V gene lookup returns CDR1 WSHSY and CDR2 SAAADI. CDR3 DNA sequence: TGCGCCAGCAGTGCCCAGAACACCGGGGAGCTGTTTTTT. Translating gives CASSAQNTGELFF.

V is TRBV11-2 and J is TRBJ1-3; 7 bases fit TRBD1. Germline V CDR1 and CDR2: SGHAT, FQNNGV. With V trimmed by 0 bases and J by 4 bases, 3 bases remained unmatched. The CDR3 extends over 15 amino acids. CDR3: CASSLDPGQGNTIYF. The CDR3 coding sequence is TGTGCCAGCAGCTTAGATCCGGGACAGGGAAACACCATATATTTT.

This clone was picked up a small number of times. The chain combines TRBV18 with TRBJ1-1; D may be TRBD1 (5 bases). Per germline, CDR1 KGHSH and CDR2 LQKENI. The CDR3 extends over 16 amino acids. V shed 6 bases and J shed 1 base, with 18 bases lying between them. Here the CDR3 DNA reads TGTGCCAGCTCGTACCAAAAGGGGTCTGCGAACACTGAAGCTTTCTTT. Its protein is CASSYQKGSANTEAFF. The full variable domain, completed using reference TRBV18 and TRBJ1-1, is NAGVMQNPRHLVRRRGQEARLRCSPMKGHSHVYWYRQLPEEGLKFMVYLQKENIIDESGMPKERFSAEFPKEGPSILRIQQVVRGDSAAYFCASSYQKGSANTEAFFGQGTRLTVV.

The chain recombines TRBV7-6 with TRBJ2-7; TRBD2 matches 9 bases. Germline CDR1 is SGHVS and CDR2 is FNYEAQ. J lost 2 bases, V lost 5 bases, and 7 bases had no gene match. The CDR3 has 15 residues. CDR3 DNA: TGTGCCAGCAGCCCCGCGGGACTAGCCACCTACGAGCAGTACTTC. Its protein is CASSPAGLATYEQYF.

The chain recombines TRBV5-4 with TRBJ1-3; maybe TRBD1 (5 bases). Trimming left V 5 bases short and J 10 bases short, with 22 bases between. The CDR3 has 15 amino acids. Germline-derived CDR1 and CDR2 are SGHNT and YYREEE (reference sequence). In DNA, the CDR3 is TGTGCCAGCAGGGCTGGGGGAGCCTTCGGAGGGACCATATATTTT. Protein sequence: CASRAGGAFGGTIYF.

The chain employs TRBV7-6 and TRBJ2-1; 10 positions match TRBD1. The germline gives CDR1 SGHVS, CDR2 FNYEAQ. V was pared by 5 bases and J by 7 bases, with 8 bases of the junction left unmatched. CDR3 size: 15 residues. The CDR3 DNA reads TGTGCCAGCAGCGCCGACAGGGGGCCTACGAATGAGCAGTTCTTC. Amino acid sequence: CASSADRGPTNEQFF.

J is TRBJ1-2 and V is TRBV10-1; possibly TRBD1 for D (6 bases). From germline, CDR1 is WNHNN and CDR2 SYGVQD (reference sequence). The V gene lost 5 bases and the J gene lost 2 bases, with 9 bases spanning the gap. CDR3 length: 13 amino acids. The CDR3 coding sequence is TGCGCCAGCAGTCGCACAGGGAACTATGGCTACACCTTC. Its translation: CASSRTGNYGYTF.

The rearrangement joins TRBV6-1 to TRBJ1-2; 10 bases are a match to TRBD1. The CDR3 loop spans 15 amino acids. The V segment lost 3 bases and the J segment 2 bases; nucleotides outside the gene matches: 3. Germline V gives CDR1 MNHNS, CDR2 SASEGT. The CDR3 spells CASSDPGQGNYGYTF. In DNA, the CDR3 is TGTGCCAGCAGTGATCCGGGACAGGGGAACTATGGCTACACCTTC.

This clone was picked up a small number of times. The V and J genes are TRBV27 and TRBJ2-1; perhaps TRBD2 as D (5 bases). The CDR3 has 13 residues. Germline assignment: CDR1 MNHEY and CDR2 SMNVEV (reference sequence). V was pared by 8 bases and J by 0 bases, with 8 bases between. The CDR3 loop is CASRGSSYNEQFF. CDR3 DNA sequence: TGTGCCAGCCGGGGTAGCTCCTACAATGAGCAGTTCTTC.

This clone was seen once. The rearrangement joins TRBV4-1 to TRBJ2-5; 9 nucleotides line up with TRBD2. Germline V gene lookup returns CDR1 MGHRA and CDR2 YSYEKL. CDR3 length: 15 residues. Trimming cost V 1 base and J 7 bases; bases outside gene matches: 7. CDR3 DNA sequence: TGCGCCAGCAGCCAAGGCCTAGCGGGGTTCGGGACCCAGTACTTC. It specifies CASSQGLAGFGTQYF.

The chain recombines TRBV20-1 with TRBJ2-7, with 9 bases matching TRBD1. After removal of 5 bases from V and 4 bases from J, the junction contained 0 bases not matched to a gene. The length of the CDR3 is 11 residues. The germline V gene encodes CDR1 DFQATT and CDR2 SNEGSKA (reference sequence). This CDR3 is CSADRGYEQYF. The CDR3 coding sequence is TGCAGTGCTGACAGGGGGTACGAGCAGTACTTC.

The chain links TRBV2 to TRBJ2-3, with D possibly being TRBD2 (6 bases). The CDR3 spans 14 residues. The ends were cut back, 3 bases at V and 4 bases at J, with 11 bases in the middle. The germline V gene has CDR1 SNHLY and CDR2 FYNNEI. DNA of the CDR3: TGTGCCAGCAGTGAGACTAGTAGGGCAGATACGCAGTATTTT. Translation: CASSETSRADTQYF.

The genes are TRBV2 and TRBJ1-2; 7 nucleotides match TRBD1. CDR3 length: 15 amino acids. Trimming at V came to 2 bases and at J to 3 bases, leaving 6 bases not matched to a gene. Germline-derived CDR1 and CDR2 are SNHLY and FYNNEI. CDR3 sequence reads: CASSERGQSYYGYTF. The CDR3 DNA reads as TGTGCCAGCAGTGAAAGGGGACAGTCTTACTATGGCTACACCTTC. Complete variable domain (other parts from reference TRBV2 and TRBJ1-2): EPEVTQTPSHQVTQMGQEVILRCVPISNHLYFYWYRQILGQKVEFLVSFYNNEISEKSEIFDDQFSVERPDGSNFTLKIRSTKLEDSAMYFCASSERGQSYYGYTFGSGTRLTVV.

The J gene is TRBJ1-1, the V gene TRBV30; D gene uncertain. The V end was cut by 5 bases, the J end by 0 bases, with 10 bases between. CDR1 is GTSNPN and CDR2 is SVGIG in the germline V gene (reference sequence). This CDR3 has 13 residues. CDR3 DNA sequence: TGTGCCTGGGCTAGACCCCTGAACACTGAAGCTTTCTTT. Translated: CAWARPLNTEAFF.

V is TRBV10-3 and J is TRBJ2-1; TRBD2 matches at 10 bases. This CDR3 comprises 14 residues. V trimming: 3 bases; J trimming: 10 bases; junction bases outside the gene matches: 6. Germline loops: CDR1 ENHRY, CDR2 SYGVKD. CDR3 in DNA: TGTGCCATCAGTGACAGCGGGGGGGCTCGAGAGCAGTTCTTC. This codes for CAISDSGGAREQFF.

As DNA, the CDR3 is TGTGCCAGCAGCTTTTCTGGCGCGGGAACTGGAAACACCATATATTTT. This encodes CASSFSGAGTGNTIYF. V is TRBV9 and J is TRBJ1-3; D remains unclear. The ends were cut back, 4 bases at V and 2 bases at J, with 16 bases in the middle. There are 16 residues in the CDR3. The germline V gene encodes CDR1 SGDLS and CDR2 YYNGEE. The complete variable domain, with remaining parts taken from reference TRBV9 and TRBJ1-3, reads DSGVTQTPKHLITATGQRVTLRCSPRSGDLSVYWYQQSLDQGLQFLIQYYNGEERAKGNILERFSAQQFPDLHSELNLSSLELGDSALYFCASSFSGAGTGNTIYFGEGSWLTVV.

This chain uses TRBV5-1 with TRBJ2-1; 15 bases fit TRBD2. CDR3 size: 17 residues. Germline CDR1 and CDR2: SGHRS and YFSETQ. V lost 4 bases to trimming and J lost 0 bases; unmatched junction nucleotides: 2. The CDR3 sequence is CASSPGLAGGSYNEQFF. In DNA form, the CDR3 reads TGCGCCAGCAGCCCGGGACTAGCGGGAGGCTCCTACAATGAGCAGTTCTTC. Supplemented by reference TRBV5-1 and TRBJ2-1, the full variable domain reads KAGVTQTPRYLIKTRGQQVTLSCSPISGHRSVSWYQQTPGQGLQFLFEYFSETQRNKGNFPGRFSGRQFSNSRSEMNVSTLELGDSALYLCASSPGLAGGSYNEQFFGPGTRLTVL.

The chain uses TRBV2 and TRBJ2-2, with 7 bases lining up with TRBD1. This CDR3 comprises 14 residues. The germline gives CDR1 SNHLY, CDR2 FYNNEI. Trimming cost V 6 bases and J 5 bases; bases outside gene matches: 6. The CDR3 spells CASRGSQGTGELFF. In DNA, the CDR3 is TGTGCCAGCAGGGGATCACAGGGGACCGGGGAGCTGTTTTTT.

The chain joins TRBV10-3 to TRBJ2-7; a possible D gene is TRBD1 (5 bases). CDR1 is ENHRY, CDR2 SYGVKD, per germline. The length of the CDR3 is 12 residues. Trimming removed 8 bases from V and 6 bases from J, with 14 bases in between. CDR3 amino acids: CAIGAGRGEQYF. The DNA of the CDR3 is TGTGCCATCGGGGCAGGGCGTGGCGAGCAGTACTTC.